Listed below are T cell receptor beta chains from one sample, sequenced in a study of early T cells in non-severe SARS-CoV-2 infection. TCRdb reprocessed the 5' RACE reads with MiXCR, giving one entry per CDR3 protein. In the table there are 70,000 or so distinct CDR3 sequences, 12% of which are singletons. Source material: whole blood. The receptors come from an adult who was a healthcare worker with PCR-confirmed SARS-CoV-2 infection or an uninfected control (not recorded which). CDR3s include the opening cysteine and the closing phenylalanine or tryptophan. A D gene is named only where the DNA matches it firmly. The size of a clone is reported for some rows only, either as once, few or many, or as a class for expanded clones.

cdr3_nt cdr3_aa v_call clone_size j_call d_call
TGTGCCAGCAGCCAGTTCAGGGGGGGGAACACTGAAGCTTTCTTT CASSQFRGGNTEAFF TRBV14 many TRBJ1-1 TRBD1
TGTGCCAGCAGCCCCCCGCGAGGGCGGGAGACAGATACGCAGTATTTT CASSPPRGRETDTQYF TRBV5-6 NA TRBJ2-3 TRBD2
TGTGCCAGCAGCTTCGGGACTAGCGGGAGTGACGAGCAGTACTTC CASSFGTSGSDEQYF TRBV7-7 NA TRBJ2-7 TRBD2
TGTGCCAGCAGCTTAGTACAAACGCGGACCAATGAGCAGTTCTTC CASSLVQTRTNEQFF TRBV11-2 NA TRBJ2-1 NA
TGTGCCAGCAGCAAAGTAGTGAAAGGGTTATACAGGTTAACCTACGAGCAGTACTTC CASSKVVKGLYRLTYEQYF TRBV21-1 NA TRBJ2-7 NA
TGTGCCAGCATCCGACAACAGGGTCAGCCCCAGCATTTT CASIRQQGQPQHF TRBV6-9 many TRBJ1-5 NA
TGCAGTGCTAGAACAGGGACGGTCGATGGCTACACCTTC CSARTGTVDGYTF TRBV20-1 few TRBJ1-2 NA
TGTGCCAGCAGCGTAGACCCCCCCCAGGTCTATGGCTACACCTTC CASSVDPPQVYGYTF TRBV9 NA TRBJ1-2 NA
TGTGCCAGCGGCGGCAGGTTGAACACTGAAGCTTTCTTT CASGGRLNTEAFF TRBV7-3 many TRBJ1-1 NA
TGTGCCAGCAGTTTGAGTGGGAGGAAGCAGTTCTTC CASSLSGRKQFF TRBV28 NA TRBJ2-1 NA
TGTGCCAGTAGTAAGCAGGACGGTATCGCCTATGGCTACACCTTC CASSKQDGIAYGYTF TRBV19 NA TRBJ1-2 NA
TGCAGCGTTGAAGCTAACCTCGGAGATGAGCAGTTCTTC CSVEANLGDEQFF TRBV29-1 NA TRBJ2-1 NA
TGCAGCAGCACCCCATCGCTAGGCCAAGAGACCCAGTACTTC CSSTPSLGQETQYF TRBV29-1 many TRBJ2-5 NA
TGTGCCAGCTCCCAGGGCGTTCTCTCCTACAATGAGCAGTTCTTC CASSQGVLSYNEQFF TRBV18 NA TRBJ2-1 NA
TGTGCCAGCAGTGGGAGGAGCGGGAGGATTGGTGAGCAGTTCTTC CASSGRSGRIGEQFF TRBV2 many TRBJ2-1 TRBD2
TGTGCCAGCTCACCAACGGCGGGTGATCAGCCCCAGCATTTT CASSPTAGDQPQHF TRBV18 many TRBJ1-5 NA
TGTGCCAGCGCCTCCGGCGGAGCGGGGTCCTACAATGAGCAGTTCTTC CASASGGAGSYNEQFF TRBV27 few TRBJ2-1 TRBD2
TGTGCCAGCTCACCACCGGCAGGGGCAGGGGACACTGAAGCTTTCTTT CASSPPAGAGDTEAFF TRBV18 NA TRBJ1-1 NA
TGTGCCAGCAGGGAACAGGAGGGGGGTACAGATACGCAGTATTTT CASREQEGGTDTQYF TRBV6-1 medium-sized TRBJ2-3 NA
TGTGCCAGCACCGGGGACAGGGGTTACAATGAGCAGTTCTTC CASTGDRGYNEQFF TRBV5-6 NA TRBJ2-1 TRBD1
TGTGCCAGCTTTCTCTCGGAGGGGCGGCCCACCCAGTACTTC CASFLSEGRPTQYF TRBV2 many TRBJ2-5 NA
TGTGCCAGCAGCGCAGCCGGGACTAGCGGGAATTATGAGCAGTTCTTC CASSAAGTSGNYEQFF TRBV9 NA TRBJ2-1 TRBD2
TGTGCCAGCAGTTTAAACCCCGGGACTAGTTTCTATGAGCAGTTCTTC CASSLNPGTSFYEQFF TRBV27 many TRBJ2-1 TRBD2
TGTGCCAGCAGCTTCCGGGGCCGGGAGGATACGCAGTATTTT CASSFRGREDTQYF TRBV7-3 few TRBJ2-3 NA
TGCGCCAGCAGTTTTAGTCGTCAGGGTGGGGATGAGCAGTTCTTC CASSFSRQGGDEQFF TRBV5-1 few TRBJ2-1 NA
TGCGCCAGCAGCTTGGGGGATCGGAGCACAGATACGCAGTATTTT CASSLGDRSTDTQYF TRBV5-1 NA TRBJ2-3 NA
TGTGCCACCCTAGGGGGTAGCTCCTACAATGAGCAGTTCTTC CATLGGSSYNEQFF TRBV25-1 NA TRBJ2-1 NA
TGCAGTGCTAGGGCTACAGGGGGCGTCACTGAAGCTTTCTTT CSARATGGVTEAFF TRBV20-1 NA TRBJ1-1 TRBD1
TGTGCCAGCAGCCCTGTGGGGGTGTCAGGAAACACCATATATTTT CASSPVGVSGNTIYF TRBV7-2 NA TRBJ1-3 NA
TGTGCCAGCAGTGGGCCCGTTATCGAGCCCCAGCATTTT CASSGPVIEPQHF TRBV28 many TRBJ1-5 NA
TGCGCCAGCACCCGAAGGGGACAGGGATACAATGAGCAGTTCTTC CASTRRGQGYNEQFF TRBV5-1 many TRBJ2-1 TRBD1
TGCAGTGCTAGGGGGGGAAGCGGGAACCCGGGAGATACGCAGTATTTT CSARGGSGNPGDTQYF TRBV20-1 NA TRBJ2-3 TRBD2
TGTGCCAGCAGTTATGGACGCGGCAATGAGCAGTTCTTC CASSYGRGNEQFF TRBV6-1 many TRBJ2-1 NA
TGTGCCAGCAGCTTAGGCGAAGAGTCGTACGAGCAGTACTTC CASSLGEESYEQYF TRBV7-6 NA TRBJ2-7 NA
TGTGCCAGCAGGGCCGTCAATCAGCCCCAGCATTTT CASRAVNQPQHF TRBV28 NA TRBJ1-5 NA
TGTGCCAGCAGCACGACGGGGCTCAACTACGAGCAGTACTTC CASSTTGLNYEQYF TRBV7-9 NA TRBJ2-7 NA